This T cell receptor (beta chain) was recovered during a study of CD4 T cells in relation to SARS-CoV-2 and coronaviruses. Background on the study: After roughly eleven days of antigen culture, PBMC TCR beta CDR3s were sequenced. Findings and caveats of the study: Approximately 65% of donors had memory CD4+ clonotypes crossrecognizing SARS-CoV-2 and common cold coronavirus spike.

As concerns this clone: The antigen is undetermined. At one boundary the junction diverges from the germline segment, which might be a read error.

Unexposed donor CD4+ T cells date from about 2010-2019, before the COVID-19 pandemic. Isolation of CD4+ T cells took place after approximately 10 days in culture. Unexposed-donor CD4+ T cells were probed with SARS-CoV-2 S/N and four cold-coronavirus spikes, cells permitting. The V gene's germline CDR1 is SQVTM and CDR2 ANQGSEA. The CDR3 length is 13 residues. This table comes from immunoSEQ multiplex PCR, and its TCRdb copy is limited to in-frame clones, with some not included. Here the sample spans around 31,000 clones, approximately 79% being singletons. The rearrangement links TRBV29-1 to TRBJ2-2; D possibly uses TRBD1 or TRBD2 (5 bases each). This TCR came from a human donor in good health. The sample comprised CD4+ T cells from PBMCs, cultured in vitro. As DNA, the CDR3 is TGCAGCATTCGGAGAGGGGTCCACCGGGGAGCTGTTTTT. Its translation is CSIRRGVHRGAVF.